This T cell receptor (beta chain) was obtained from a study of T cell responses to AZD1222 COVID-19 vaccine. Worth noting for this clone: Its antigen is currently unknown.

Produced via immunoSEQ multiplex PCR; TCRdb's table is partial and in-frame only. Of about 140,000 clones in the sample, under 95% are singletons; the top ten hold approximately 9%. Study-wide results and caveats: Only six or seven AZD1222 recipients were seropositive at baseline. Clonal diversity was possibly underestimated, and the donors were mostly white British, with more females. Repertoire sampling occurred only after the peak T cell response.

This receptor was identified in an adult in good health. Material: peripheral blood, obtained on day 0 of AZD1222 vaccination.

CDR3 in DNA: TGTGCCAGTAGTATATCCCGGACAGGCGACTTAGGCGAGCAGTACTTC. Amino acid sequence: CASSISRTGDLGEQYF. This sequence joins TRBV19 and TRBJ2-7; TRBD1 agrees at 7 bases. This CDR3 spans 16 amino acids. V lost 2 bases and J lost 6; bases outside the gene matches: 13. Germline V gene data show CDR1 as LNHDA and CDR2 as SQIVND (reference sequence).